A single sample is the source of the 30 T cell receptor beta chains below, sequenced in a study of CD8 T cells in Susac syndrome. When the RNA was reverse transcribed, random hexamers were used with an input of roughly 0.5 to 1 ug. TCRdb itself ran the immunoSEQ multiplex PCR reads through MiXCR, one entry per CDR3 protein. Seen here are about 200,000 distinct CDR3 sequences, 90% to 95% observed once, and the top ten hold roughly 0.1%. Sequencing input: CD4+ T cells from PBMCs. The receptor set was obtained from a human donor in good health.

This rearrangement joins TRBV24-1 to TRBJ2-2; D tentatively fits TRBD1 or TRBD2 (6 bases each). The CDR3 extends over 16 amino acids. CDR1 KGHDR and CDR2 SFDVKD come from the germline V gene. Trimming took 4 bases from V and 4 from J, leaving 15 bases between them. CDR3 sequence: CATSDPGAFTTGELFF. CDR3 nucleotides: TGTGCCACCAGTGACCCGGGGGCCTTCACCACCGGGGAGCTGTTTTTT.

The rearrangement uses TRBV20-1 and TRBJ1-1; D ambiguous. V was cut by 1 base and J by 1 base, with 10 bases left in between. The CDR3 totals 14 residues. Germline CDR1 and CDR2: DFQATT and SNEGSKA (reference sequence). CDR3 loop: CSARVLTANTEAFF. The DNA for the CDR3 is TGCAGTGCTAGAGTCTTGACCGCGAACACTGAAGCTTTCTTT.

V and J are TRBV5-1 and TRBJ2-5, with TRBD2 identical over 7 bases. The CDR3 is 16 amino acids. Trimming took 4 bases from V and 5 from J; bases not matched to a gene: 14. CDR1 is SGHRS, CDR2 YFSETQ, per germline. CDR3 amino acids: CASSLISGVVKETQYF. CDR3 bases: TGCGCCAGCAGCCTCATAAGCGGGGTAGTTAAGGAGACCCAGTACTTC.

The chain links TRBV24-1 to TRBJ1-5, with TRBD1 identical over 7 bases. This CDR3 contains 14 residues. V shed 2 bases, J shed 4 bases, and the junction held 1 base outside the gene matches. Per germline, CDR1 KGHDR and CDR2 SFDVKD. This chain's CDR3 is CATSDSGGNQPQHF. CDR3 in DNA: TGTGCCACCAGTGATTCAGGGGGTAATCAGCCCCAGCATTTT.

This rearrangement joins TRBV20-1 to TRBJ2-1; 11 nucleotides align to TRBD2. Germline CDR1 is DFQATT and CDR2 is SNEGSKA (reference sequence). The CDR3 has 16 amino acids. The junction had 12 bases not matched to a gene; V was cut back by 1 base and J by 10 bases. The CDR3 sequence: CSARAPRLAGGPEQFF. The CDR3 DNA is TGCAGTGCTAGAGCGCCGCGGCTAGCGGGAGGACCCGAGCAGTTCTTC.

CDR3: CASSPTSGDTDTQYF. In nucleotides, the CDR3 is TGTGCCAGCAGCCCGACTAGCGGGGACACAGATACGCAGTATTTT. The chain is built from TRBV3-1 and TRBJ2-3; TRBD2 agrees at 11 bases. The CDR3 loop spans 15 amino acids. Trimming cost V 4 bases and J 2 bases; bases outside gene matches: 2. CDR1 is LGHDT, CDR2 YNNKEL, per germline (reference sequence).

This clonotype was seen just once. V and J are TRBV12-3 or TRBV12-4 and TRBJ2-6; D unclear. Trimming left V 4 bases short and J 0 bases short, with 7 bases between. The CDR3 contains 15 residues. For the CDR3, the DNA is TGTGCCAGCAGTTGGAGACCCTCTGGGGCCAACGTCCTGACTTTC. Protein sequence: CASSWRPSGANVLTF.

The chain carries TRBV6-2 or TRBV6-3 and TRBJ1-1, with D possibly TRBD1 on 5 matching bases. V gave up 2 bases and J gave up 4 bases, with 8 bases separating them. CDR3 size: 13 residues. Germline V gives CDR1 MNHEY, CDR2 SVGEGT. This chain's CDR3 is CASSYGQGTEAFF. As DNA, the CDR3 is TGTGCCAGCAGTTACGGGCAGGGCACTGAAGCTTTCTTT.

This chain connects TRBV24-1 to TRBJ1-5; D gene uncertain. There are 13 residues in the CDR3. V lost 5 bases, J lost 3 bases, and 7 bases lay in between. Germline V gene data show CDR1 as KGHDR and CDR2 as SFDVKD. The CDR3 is CATSGPANQPQHF. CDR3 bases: TGTGCCACCAGTGGTCCCGCCAATCAGCCCCAGCATTTT.

CDR3 sequence (DNA): TGCAGCGTTTTGCAGGGGGCTGTCGGGGAGCTGTTTTTT. It codes for CSVLQGAVGELFF. The V call is TRBV29-1, the J call TRBJ2-2, with TRBD1 matching over 8 bases. The germline CDR1 and CDR2 sequences are SQVTM and ANQGSEA. The CDR3 runs 13 residues. V was pared by 5 bases and J by 7 bases, with 6 bases of the junction left unmatched.

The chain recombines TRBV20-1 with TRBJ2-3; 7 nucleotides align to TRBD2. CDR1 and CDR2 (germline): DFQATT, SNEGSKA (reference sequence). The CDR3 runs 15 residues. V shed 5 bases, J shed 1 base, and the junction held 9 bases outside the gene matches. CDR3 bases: TGCAGTGCTCCTAGGCGGCTAGCGGGCACAGATACGCAGTATTTT. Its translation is CSAPRRLAGTDTQYF.

CDR3: CAISPREYGTQYF. The DNA for the CDR3 is TGTGCCATCAGTCCCCGGGAGTACGGGACCCAGTACTTC. This chain joins TRBV10-3 and TRBJ2-5; perhaps TRBD2 as D (6 bases). The germline CDR1 and CDR2 sequences are ENHRY and SYGVKD. The CDR3 is made up of 13 amino acids. V lost 5 bases to trimming and J lost 7 bases, with 14 bases between them.

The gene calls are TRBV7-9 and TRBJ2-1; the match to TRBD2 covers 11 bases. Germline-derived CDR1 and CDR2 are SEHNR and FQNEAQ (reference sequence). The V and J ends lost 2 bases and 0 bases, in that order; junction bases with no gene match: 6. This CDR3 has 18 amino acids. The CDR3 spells CASSLTSGSVNSYNEQFF. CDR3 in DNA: TGTGCCAGCAGCTTAACTAGCGGGAGTGTGAACTCCTACAATGAGCAGTTCTTC.

CDR3 region: CASSLNPGQPTGQFF. Here the CDR3 DNA reads TGTGCCAGCAGCTTAAATCCGGGACAGCCAACGGGGCAGTTCTTC. The chain joins TRBV7-2 to TRBJ2-1; the match to TRBD1 covers 7 bases. V lost 2 bases to trimming and J lost 12 bases; unmatched junction nucleotides: 13. This CDR3 region has 15 residues. Germline loops: CDR1 SGHTA, CDR2 FQGNSA.

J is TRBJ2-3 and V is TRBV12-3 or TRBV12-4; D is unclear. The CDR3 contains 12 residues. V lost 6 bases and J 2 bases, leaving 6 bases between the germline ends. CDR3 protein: CASRRTTDTQYF. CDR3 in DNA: TGTGCCAGCAGGCGGACCACAGATACGCAGTATTTT.

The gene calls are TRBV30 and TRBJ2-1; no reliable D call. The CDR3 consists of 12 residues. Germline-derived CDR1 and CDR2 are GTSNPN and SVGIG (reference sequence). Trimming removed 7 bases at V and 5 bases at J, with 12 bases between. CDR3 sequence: CAYVRIDNEQFF. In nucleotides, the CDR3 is TGTGCCTACGTTAGGATCGACAATGAGCAGTTCTTC.

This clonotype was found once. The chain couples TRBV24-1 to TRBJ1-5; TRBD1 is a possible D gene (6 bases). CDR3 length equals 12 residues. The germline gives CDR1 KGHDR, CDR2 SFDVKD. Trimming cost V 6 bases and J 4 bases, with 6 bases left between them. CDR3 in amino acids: CATSQGNQPQHF. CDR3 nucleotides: TGTGCCACCAGTCAGGGGAATCAGCCCCAGCATTTT.

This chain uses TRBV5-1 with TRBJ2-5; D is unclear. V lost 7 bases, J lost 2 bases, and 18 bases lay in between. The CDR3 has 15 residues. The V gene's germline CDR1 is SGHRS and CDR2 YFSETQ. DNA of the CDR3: TGCGCCAGCCAAGAAGGGTTGGCTAATCAAGAGACCCAGTACTTC. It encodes CASQEGLANQETQYF.

CDR3 residues: CATSDSWASYGYTF. CDR3 coding DNA: TGTGCCACCAGTGATTCCTGGGCCTCCTATGGCTACACCTTC. V is TRBV24-1 and J is TRBJ1-2, with no clear D. The germline V gene encodes CDR1 KGHDR and CDR2 SFDVKD. The CDR3 contains 14 residues. V was clipped by 2 bases and J by 4 bases, with 10 bases between them.

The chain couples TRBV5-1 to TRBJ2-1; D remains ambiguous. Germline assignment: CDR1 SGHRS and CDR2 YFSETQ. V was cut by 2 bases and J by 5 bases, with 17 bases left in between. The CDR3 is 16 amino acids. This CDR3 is CASSFLGPIAHNEQFF. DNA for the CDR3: TGCGCCAGCAGCTTCCTAGGACCCATTGCTCACAATGAGCAGTTCTTC.

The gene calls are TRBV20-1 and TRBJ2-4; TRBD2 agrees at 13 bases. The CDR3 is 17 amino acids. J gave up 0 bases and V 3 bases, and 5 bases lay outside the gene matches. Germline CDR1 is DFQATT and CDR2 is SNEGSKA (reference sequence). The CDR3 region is CSARGTSGTIAKNIQYF. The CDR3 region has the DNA TGCAGTGCTAGGGGGACTAGCGGGACAATAGCCAAAAACATTCAGTACTTC.

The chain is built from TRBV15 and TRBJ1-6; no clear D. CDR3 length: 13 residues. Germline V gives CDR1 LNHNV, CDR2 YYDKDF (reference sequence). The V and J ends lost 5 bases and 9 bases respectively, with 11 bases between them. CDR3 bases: TGTGCCACCAGCGGTAATACATTTTCACCCCTCCACTTT. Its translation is CATSGNTFSPLHF.

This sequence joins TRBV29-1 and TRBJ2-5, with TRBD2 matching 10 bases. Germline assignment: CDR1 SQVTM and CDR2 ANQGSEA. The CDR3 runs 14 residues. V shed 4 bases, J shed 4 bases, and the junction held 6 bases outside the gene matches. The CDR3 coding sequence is TGCAGCGTTGTCCCGGGACTAGCGACAGAGACCCAGTACTTC. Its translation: CSVVPGLATETQYF.

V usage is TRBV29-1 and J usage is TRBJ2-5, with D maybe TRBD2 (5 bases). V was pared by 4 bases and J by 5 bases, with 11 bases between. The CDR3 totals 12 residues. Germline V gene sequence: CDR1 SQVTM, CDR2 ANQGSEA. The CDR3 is CSVGGQRETQYF. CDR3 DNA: TGCAGCGTTGGAGGGCAGCGGGAGACCCAGTACTTC.

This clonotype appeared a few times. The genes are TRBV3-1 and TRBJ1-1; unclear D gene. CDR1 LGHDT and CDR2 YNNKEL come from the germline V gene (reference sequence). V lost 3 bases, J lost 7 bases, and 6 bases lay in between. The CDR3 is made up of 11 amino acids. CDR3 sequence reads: CASSQGVEAFF. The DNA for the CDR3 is TGTGCCAGCAGCCAGGGAGTTGAAGCTTTCTTT.

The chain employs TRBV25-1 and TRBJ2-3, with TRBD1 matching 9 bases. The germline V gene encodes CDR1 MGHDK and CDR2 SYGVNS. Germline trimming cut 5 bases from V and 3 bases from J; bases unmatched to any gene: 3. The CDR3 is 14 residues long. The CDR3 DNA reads TGTGCCAGCAGTCCCGACAGGGGGACAGATACGCAGTATTTT. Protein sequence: CASSPDRGTDTQYF.

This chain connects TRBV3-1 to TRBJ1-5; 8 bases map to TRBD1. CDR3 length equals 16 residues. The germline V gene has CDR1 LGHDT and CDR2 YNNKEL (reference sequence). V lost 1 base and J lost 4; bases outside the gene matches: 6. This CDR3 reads CASSQGLRTGNQPQHF. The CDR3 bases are TGTGCCAGCAGCCAAGGTCTTAGGACAGGGAATCAGCCCCAGCATTTT.

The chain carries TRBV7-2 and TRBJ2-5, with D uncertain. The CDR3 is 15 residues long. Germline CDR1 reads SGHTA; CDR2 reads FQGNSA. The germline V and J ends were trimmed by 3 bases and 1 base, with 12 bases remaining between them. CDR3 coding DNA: TGTGCCAGCAGCTTGCGACGAAGACCCCAAGAGACCCAGTACTTC. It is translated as CASSLRRRPQETQYF.

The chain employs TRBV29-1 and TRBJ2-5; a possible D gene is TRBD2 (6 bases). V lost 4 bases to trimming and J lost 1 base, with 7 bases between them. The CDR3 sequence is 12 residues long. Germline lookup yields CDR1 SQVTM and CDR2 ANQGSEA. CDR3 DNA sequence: TGCAGCGTTGGGGACTTCCAAGAGACCCAGTACTTC. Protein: CSVGDFQETQYF.

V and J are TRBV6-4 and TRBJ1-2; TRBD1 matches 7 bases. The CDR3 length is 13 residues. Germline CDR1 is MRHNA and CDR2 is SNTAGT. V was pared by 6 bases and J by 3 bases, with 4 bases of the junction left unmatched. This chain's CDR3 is CASSAGQDYGYTF. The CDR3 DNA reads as TGTGCCAGCAGCGCCGGACAGGACTATGGCTACACCTTC.